Below, one T cell receptor beta chain is given with its context. Assay used: immunoSEQ multiplex PCR; TCRdb lists only in-frame clones, some missing. The data contain tens of thousands of clones, almost 85% of them singletons. Unmatched junction bases numbered 2, after V lost 7 bases and J lost 1 base. The germline V gene has CDR1 SQVTM and CDR2 ANQGSEA. There are 12 residues in the CDR3. Stated time point: baseline, week 1 (first vaccination visit). Treatment in this sample: pre-vaccination baseline after standard-of-care therapy. The data belong to a study of a mutant IDH1 vaccine in newly diagnosed glioma.

The V gene is TRBV29-1, the J gene TRBJ2-7, with 9 bases matching TRBD1. This specimen consisted of PBMCs, obtained from a glioma patient treated with radiotherapy, temozolomide or both. The receptor was derived from a middle-aged man with glioma. Some clones in this sample may be carry-over from other donors' samples. The CDR3 bases are TGCAGCGATGGACAGGGGTCCTACGAGCAGTACTTC. The encoded protein is CSDGQGSYEQYF.